A single sample gave rise to the 14 T cell receptor beta chains below, sequenced in a study of CD8 T cells in Susac syndrome (dated by TCRdb to about 2019). The receptor library was made with the immunoSEQ multiplex PCR assay. RNA was extracted with the RNeasy kit and roughly 0.45 to 1 ug was reverse transcribed using random hexamers. The public sequencing data were trimmed at Q25 with fastp and processed into clonotypes with MiXCR by TCRdb, which kept only in-frame beta chains. CDR3 protein sequences are deduplicated, and each keeps its most common genes and DNA. Recorded for this sample are some 50,000 distinct CDR3 sequences; approximately 95% of them occurred a single time. The top ten hold roughly 0.79% of the sample. The material sequenced was CD8+ T cells from PBMCs. The receptors were gathered from a human donor with Susac syndrome.

The V gene is TRBV30, the J gene TRBJ1-1; D gene uncertain. The V gene lost 0 bases and the J gene lost 7 bases, with 9 bases spanning the gap. Germline CDR1 GTSNPN, CDR2 SVGIG (reference sequence). The CDR3 is made up of 12 amino acids. The CDR3: CAWSVIDIEAFF. CDR3 DNA: TGTGCCTGGAGTGTTATCGATATTGAAGCTTTCTTT.

The chain employs TRBV12-3 or TRBV12-4 and TRBJ1-2, with a possible D match to TRBD1 (6 bases). The CDR3 runs to 14 residues. V lost 1 base and J 5 bases, leaving 11 bases between the germline ends. The CDR3 is CASSLGGALYGYTF. In DNA, the CDR3 is TGTGCCAGCAGTTTAGGGGGGGCCTTGTATGGCTACACCTTC.

This clonotype was detected only once. The chain has TRBV19 and TRBJ1-6, with 8 nucleotides matching TRBD1. With 7 bases clipped from V and 9 bases from J, the junction kept 5 bases outside the gene matches. The CDR3 has 13 amino acids. Germline CDR1 LNHDA, CDR2 SQIVND (reference sequence). CDR3 protein: CASMAGGSSPLHF. The CDR3 DNA reads TGTGCCAGTATGGCAGGGGGCAGTTCACCCCTCCACTTT.

The chain couples TRBV24-1 to TRBJ2-5; weak D call: TRBD1 (6 bases). Germline V gene data show CDR1 as KGHDR and CDR2 as SFDVKD. Trimming took off 1 base at V and 1 base at J, with 9 bases between the two ends. The CDR3 loop spans 15 amino acids. Written as DNA, the CDR3 is TGTGCCACCAGTGATTTTGAAGGGGGCCAAGAGACCCAGTACTTC. Translation: CATSDFEGGQETQYF.

The gene calls are TRBV6-5 and TRBJ2-5; 7 nucleotides agree with TRBD2. CDR1 is MNHEY, CDR2 SVGAGI, per germline. The CDR3 is 14 amino acids. J lost 2 bases, V lost 6 bases, and 6 bases had no gene match. This CDR3 is CASSQAGLQETQYF. The CDR3 bases are TGTGCCAGCAGCCAAGCGGGACTACAAGAGACCCAGTACTTC.

The chain employs TRBV5-6 and TRBJ2-1; 10 bases are shared with TRBD1. Germline-derived CDR1 and CDR2 are SGHDT and YYEEEE. The junction had 10 bases not matched to a gene; V was cut back by 4 bases and J by 12 bases. The CDR3 extends over 14 amino acids. CDR3 residues: CASSPGTGDLGQFF. CDR3 bases: TGTGCCAGCAGCCCCGGGACAGGGGACCTGGGGCAGTTCTTC.

This clonotype was observed once. For the CDR3, the DNA is TGTGCCAGCCTAAACAGGGATTATGGCTACACCTTC. Its translation: CASLNRDYGYTF. V usage is TRBV9 and J usage is TRBJ1-2; possibly TRBD1 for D (6 bases). CDR1 is SGDLS and CDR2 is YYNGEE in the germline V gene. V was pared by 7 bases and J by 5 bases, with 12 bases between. This CDR3 region has 12 residues.

The chain employs TRBV3-1 and TRBJ2-3; possible D gene TRBD1, 5 bases. Germline lookup yields CDR1 LGHDT and CDR2 YNNKEL (reference sequence). The CDR3 is 15 amino acids. V shed 0 bases and J shed 4 bases, with 11 bases lying between them. As DNA, the CDR3 is TGTGCCAGCAGCCAAGAAGGGGTCAGATCAGATACGCAGTATTTT. Protein: CASSQEGVRSDTQYF.

V gene TRBV5-5 combines with J gene TRBJ1-2; D not resolved. The CDR3 runs to 14 residues. Trimming pared 1 base from V and 4 bases from J, leaving 11 bases between. The germline gives CDR1 SGHKS, CDR2 YYEKEE (reference sequence). In DNA form, the CDR3 reads TGTGCCAGCAGCTTGAGCGGACGAGTCTATGGCTACACCTTC. Translating it yields CASSLSGRVYGYTF.

The chain is built from TRBV6-6 and TRBJ2-7; D call uncertain. Germline assignment: CDR1 MNHNY and CDR2 SVGAGI (reference sequence). The CDR3 totals 10 residues. With 8 bases removed from V and 1 base from J, the gap between germline ends came to 3 bases. The CDR3 DNA follows: TGTGCCAGCGGTTCCTACGAGCAGTACTTC. It specifies CASGSYEQYF.

This clonotype was recorded only once. The V call is TRBV20-1, the J call TRBJ2-7; the D is unclear. In germline, CDR1 is DFQATT, CDR2 SNEGSKA (reference sequence). This CDR3 has 12 amino acids. The V end lost 1 base, the J end lost 3 bases, and 7 bases lay between the germline ends. CDR3: CSARGQRYEQYF. CDR3 bases: TGCAGTGCTAGAGGGCAGCGCTACGAGCAGTACTTC.

The chain carries TRBV7-3 and TRBJ2-3; the D gene is possibly TRBD2 (6 bases). The CDR3 totals 13 residues. Trimming cost V 3 bases and J 6 bases, with 10 bases left between them. The V gene's germline CDR1 is SGHTA and CDR2 FQGTGA. CDR3 in amino acids: CASSFLRGDTQYF. The CDR3 DNA reads TGTGCCAGCAGCTTCCTACGGGGGGATACGCAGTATTTT.

The CDR3 loop is CASSFTENTEAFF. In DNA form, the CDR3 reads TGTGCCAGCAGCTTCACAGAGAACACTGAAGCTTTCTTT. The chain uses TRBV7-3 and TRBJ1-1, with unresolved D. Trimming stripped 3 bases from V and 1 base from J, with 6 bases between. This CDR3 has 13 residues. Per the germline V gene, CDR1 is SGHTA and CDR2 is FQGTGA.

This clonotype appeared a single time. This rearrangement joins TRBV4-2 to TRBJ2-7; maybe TRBD1 (7 bases). V was trimmed by 5 bases and J by 0 bases, leaving 17 bases between them. The CDR3 is made up of 16 amino acids. Germline V lookup: CDR1 LGHNA, CDR2 YNFKEQ. The CDR3 loop reads CASSKAEGASSYEQYF. The DNA for the CDR3 is TGTGCCAGCAGCAAAGCGGAGGGGGCGAGCTCCTACGAGCAGTACTTC.